These 8 T cell receptor beta chains share one sample of origin, sequenced in a study of shared clonotypes between healthy human individuals. The assay was immunoSEQ multiplex PCR, and TCRdb's table has in-frame clones only and misses some. The sample yields more than 1 million clones, 78% seen once. The source material was memory CD4+ T cells from PBMCs. Described subset: CD45RA-negative fraction. The receptors were sampled from a man between 18 and 35 years old in good health. Some clones in this sample may be carry-over from other donors' samples.

In its sample, this clone was seen a few times. The J gene is TRBJ2-7, the V gene TRBV5-1; D remains unclear. Germline CDR1 and CDR2: SGHRS and YFSETQ. The CDR3 runs to 15 residues. Between the trimmed V and J ends, which lost 4 bases and 3 bases, there was a span of 17 bases. The CDR3 protein is CASSPSPTANYEQYF. DNA for the CDR3: TGCGCCAGCAGCCCAAGCCCCACCGCCAACTACGAGCAGTACTTC.

This clone has only a few counts. The gene calls are TRBV18 and TRBJ2-1; D is perhaps TRBD2 (7 bases). V was clipped by 0 bases and J by 9 bases, with 15 bases between them. Germline V gene lookup returns CDR1 KGHSH and CDR2 LQKENI. CDR3 size: 15 residues. CDR3 sequence: CASSPPSGEGGEQFF. The CDR3 bases are TGTGCCAGCTCACCACCGTCGGGGGAGGGGGGTGAGCAGTTCTTC. Looking up the rest from reference TRBV18 and TRBJ2-1 gives the full variable domain: NAGVMQNPRHLVRRRGQEARLRCSPMKGHSHVYWYRQLPEEGLKFMVYLQKENIIDESGMPKERFSAEFPKEGPSILRIQQVVRGDSAAYFCASSPPSGEGGEQFFGPGTRLTVL.

The chain combines TRBV6-4 with TRBJ2-2; no firm D call. Trimming removed 2 bases at V and 0 bases at J, with 1 base between. The germline gives CDR1 MRHNA, CDR2 SNTAGT. The CDR3 is 13 amino acids. For the CDR3, the DNA is TGTGCCAGCAGTGACGCGAACACCGGGGAGCTGTTTTTT. It codes for CASSDANTGELFF.

The table lists this clone with a count of one. This chain connects TRBV5-1 to TRBJ2-4; D is undetermined. V dropped 4 bases and J dropped 13 bases, with 12 bases sitting between them. Germline CDR1 SGHRS, CDR2 YFSETQ. The CDR3 extends over 11 amino acids. This CDR3 is CASSLDGPQYF. For the CDR3, the DNA is TGCGCCAGCAGCCTCGACGGCCCGCAGTACTTC.

The chain has TRBV27 and TRBJ2-1, with 10 bases identical to TRBD2. The V gene's germline CDR1 is MNHEY and CDR2 SMNVEV (reference sequence). With V trimmed by 8 bases and J by 4 bases, 5 bases remained unmatched. The CDR3 sequence is 14 residues long. CDR3 region: CASRLSGRYNEQFF. CDR3 bases: TGTGCCAGCCGCCTTAGCGGGAGGTACAATGAGCAGTTCTTC.

This chain connects TRBV9 to TRBJ1-1; perhaps TRBD1 as D (5 bases). The CDR3 sequence is 17 residues long. Trimming took off 7 bases at V and 4 bases at J, with 26 bases between the two ends. Germline CDR1 and CDR2: SGDLS and YYNGEE. Here the CDR3 reads CASSRGEGHGGATEAFF. The CDR3 DNA follows: TGTGCCAGCTCCCGCGGCGAGGGGCACGGGGGTGCCACTGAAGCTTTCTTT. Based on the CDR3 plus reference TRBV9 and TRBJ1-1, the full variable domain is DSGVTQTPKHLITATGQRVTLRCSPRSGDLSVYWYQQSLDQGLQFLIQYYNGEERAKGNILERFSAQQFPDLHSELNLSSLELGDSALYFCASSRGEGHGGATEAFFGQGTRLTVV.

CDR3 residues: CASSQGPFGEAFF. CDR3 bases: TGCGCCAGCAGCCAGGGGCCTTTTGGTGAAGCTTTCTTT. V usage is TRBV4-3 and J usage is TRBJ1-1; tentatively, D is TRBD1 (5 bases). CDR1 and CDR2 (germline): LGHNA, YSLEER. This CDR3 region has 13 residues. The V gene lost 3 bases and the J gene lost 7 bases, with 12 bases spanning the gap.

This clone was observed once. The chain has TRBV10-3 and TRBJ1-2, with a possible D match to TRBD1 (5 bases). The ends were cut back, 2 bases at V and 4 bases at J, with 11 bases in the middle. Germline-derived CDR1 and CDR2 are ENHRY and SYGVKD. The CDR3 is made up of 14 amino acids. DNA of the CDR3: TGTGCCATCAGTGAGGGAGACAGCTCCTATGGCTACACCTTC. It is translated as CAISEGDSSYGYTF.